Below are 11 T cell receptor beta chains sequenced from a single sample in a study of blood T cell repertoires in COVID-19. Clones were read by immunoSEQ multiplex PCR, and TCRdb kept only the in-frame ones, dropping some. The sample records tens of thousands of clones, about 89% being singletons. The sample taken for sequencing was peripheral blood. Every receptor here comes from a man between 65 and 85 years old with active or convalescent COVID-19.

The chain combines TRBV19 with TRBJ2-1; 11 bases match TRBD2. After removal of 6 bases from V and 1 base from J, the junction contained 5 bases not matched to a gene. The germline V gene encodes CDR1 LNHDA and CDR2 SQIVND (reference sequence). CDR3 size: 16 residues. CDR3 residues: CASRTGTSGSYNEQFF. The CDR3 DNA reads TGTGCCAGTAGAACCGGGACTAGCGGTTCCTACAATGAGCAGTTCTTC.

This chain links TRBV27 with TRBJ2-3; the match to TRBD1 covers 9 bases. In germline, CDR1 is MNHEY, CDR2 SMNVEV (reference sequence). The trim removed 5 bases at V and 2 bases at J, leaving 5 bases unmatched. The CDR3 loop spans 15 amino acids. The chain's CDR3 is CASSRTGALTDTQYF. The DNA of the CDR3 is TGTGCCAGCAGTCGGACAGGGGCTCTCACAGATACGCAGTATTTT.

The genes are TRBV19 and TRBJ1-1, with 9 bases aligning to TRBD1. The CDR3 covers 16 residues. Looked up from germline, CDR1 is LNHDA and CDR2 is SQIVND (reference sequence). J was trimmed by 4 bases and V by 2 bases; bases with no gene match: 8. CDR3 nucleotide sequence: TGTGCCAGTAGTATAACAGGGGGCTTGGGTGGCACTGAAGCTTTCTTT. This encodes CASSITGGLGGTEAFF.

About this clone itself: The germline gene is not matched at one end of the junction; a read error may be the cause. The chain has TRBV7-7 and TRBJ2-5, with 7 bases fitting TRBD1. CDR1 is SSHAT, CDR2 FNYEAQ, per germline (reference sequence). The CDR3 is 14 residues long. CDR3 in DNA: TGTGCTAGCAGCCCCTGGACAGGACAAGAGACCCAGTACTTC. Translating gives CASSPWTGQETQYF.

J is TRBJ1-4 and V is TRBV6-6; weak D call: TRBD1 (5 bases). Germline CDR1 and CDR2: MNHNY and SVGAGI (reference sequence). This CDR3 spans 11 amino acids. V was clipped by 4 bases and J by 8 bases, with 5 bases between them. The CDR3 DNA reads as TGTGCCAGCAGTTCAGGGGAAAAACTGTTTTTT. Translating gives CASSSGEKLFF.

This chain connects TRBV12-3 or TRBV12-4 to TRBJ1-2; the match to TRBD1 covers 8 bases. V lost 5 bases to trimming and J lost 5 bases; unmatched junction nucleotides: 4. The length of the CDR3 is 13 residues. CDR3 sequence reads: CASSPTGEYGYTF. In nucleotides, the CDR3 is TGTGCCAGCAGTCCGACAGGGGAATATGGCTACACCTTC.

This clone was seen only a few times. This chain uses TRBV28 with TRBJ1-5; D is uncertain. V was pared by 4 bases and J by 5 bases, with 9 bases between. The CDR3 consists of 13 residues. Germline CDR1 MDHEN, CDR2 SYDVKM. Here the CDR3 reads CASSYPMDQPQHF. The CDR3 nucleotides read TGTGCCAGCAGTTACCCTATGGATCAGCCCCAGCATTTT.

V is TRBV27 and J is TRBJ2-2; D remains unclear. There are 17 residues in the CDR3. Between the trimmed V and J ends, which lost 3 bases and 5 bases, there was a span of 19 bases. Germline V CDR1 and CDR2: MNHEY, SMNVEV (reference sequence). This chain's CDR3 is CASSFGPFRRKTGELFF. The CDR3 bases are TGTGCCAGCAGTTTTGGGCCCTTTCGCAGGAAAACCGGGGAGCTGTTTTTT.

This chain uses TRBV24-1 with TRBJ1-1; no definite D call. The CDR3 is 13 amino acids. V was cut by 0 bases and J by 10 bases, with 11 bases left in between. Germline assignment: CDR1 KGHDR and CDR2 SFDVKD. CDR3 bases: TGTGCCACCAGTGATTTGTATGGAGGGCGAGCTTTCTTT. It translates to CATSDLYGGRAFF.

The rearrangement uses TRBV7-3 and TRBJ2-1; D may be TRBD1 (6 bases). Germline CDR1 is SGHTA and CDR2 is FQGTGA. V lost 5 bases, J lost 9 bases, and 20 bases lay in between. This CDR3 has 15 amino acids. The CDR3 nucleotides are TGTGCCAGCAGCCCCATTCCACAGGGCGATGGTGAGCAGTTCTTC. Its protein is CASSPIPQGDGEQFF. Complete variable domain (other parts from reference TRBV7-3 and TRBJ2-1): GAGVSQTPSNKVTEKGKYVELRCDPISGHTALYWYRQSLGQGPEFLIYFQGTGAADDSGLPNDRFFAVRPEGSVSTLKIQRTERGDSAVYLCASSPIPQGDGEQFFGPGTRLTVL.

As to this clone: In the same sample, other DNA sequences code for this CDR3. The chain joins TRBV18 to TRBJ1-2; 8 bases are a match to TRBD1. The CDR3 covers 15 residues. V dropped 3 bases and J dropped 0; count of bases not matched to a gene: 3. From germline, CDR1 is KGHSH and CDR2 LQKENI. The CDR3 DNA is TGTGCCAGCTCACCCGGGACAGGAGCTAACTATGGCTACACCTTC. Protein product: CASSPGTGANYGYTF.